One and the same sample provided the 18 T cell receptor beta chains below, sequenced in a study of blood T cells in healthy people across ages. It was with a sample-barcoded 5' primer and a J-beta primer mix that a second PCR of roughly 7 to 12 cycles was run. TCRdb analysed the 5' RACE reads with MiXCR anew, one entry per CDR3 protein. Altogether about 970,000 distinct CDR3 sequences are present, roughly 51% being singletons, with the ten largest covering over 20%. Sequences were obtained from blood. These receptors all come from a woman aged 55-70 years in good health.

The chain carries TRBV3-1 and TRBJ2-4; TRBD1 agrees at 8 bases. V was pared by 2 bases and J by 6 bases, with 9 bases of the junction left unmatched. Germline V gene sequence: CDR1 LGHDT, CDR2 YNNKEL (reference sequence). This CDR3 spans 16 amino acids. DNA of the CDR3: TGTGCCAGCAGCCAACAGGGGGCGCAGGGAGGAAACATTCAGTACTTC. This translates into CASSQQGAQGGNIQYF.

The J gene is TRBJ2-5, the V gene TRBV6-6, with 13 positions matching TRBD2. The CDR3 is 16 amino acids. Trimming took 2 bases from V and 2 from J; bases not matched to a gene: 2. CDR1 MNHNY and CDR2 SVGAGI come from the germline V gene (reference sequence). CDR3 in amino acids: CASSYPGLAGQETQYF. In DNA form, the CDR3 reads TGTGCCAGCAGTTACCCGGGACTAGCGGGACAAGAGACCCAGTACTTC.

The chain links TRBV6-2 or TRBV6-3 to TRBJ2-3; 14 bases match TRBD2. CDR3 size: 17 residues. The trim removed 6 bases at V and 4 bases at J, leaving 9 bases unmatched. CDR1 MNHEY and CDR2 SVGEGT come from the germline V gene. In DNA, the CDR3 is TGTGCCAGCAGATTCCCGGGACTAGCGGGAGACGCAGATACGCAGTATTTT. It is translated as CASRFPGLAGDADTQYF.

This clonotype was recorded a few times. The chain recombines TRBV3-1 with TRBJ2-5, with D perhaps matching TRBD1 (6 bases). The J call may be mistaken, given a closer DNA end match to TRBJ2-7. The CDR3 length is 14 residues. Germline CDR1 is LGHDT and CDR2 is YNNKEL (reference sequence). Here the CDR3 reads CASSQDGGTIEQYF. CDR3 sequence (DNA): TGTGCCAGCAGCCAAGACGGTGGGACAATCGAGCAGTACTTC.

This clonotype was observed a few times. The DNA for the CDR3 is TGCGCCAGCAGCCAACTTCGAGCTTATGGTCTAGCAACTAATGAAAAACTGTTTTTT. Amino acids: CASSQLRAYGLATNEKLFF. The chain couples TRBV4-3 to TRBJ1-4; D is ambiguous. Trimming cost V 2 bases and J 0 bases, with 19 bases left between them. The CDR3 contains 19 residues. Germline loops: CDR1 LGHNA, CDR2 YSLEER.

This chain links TRBV12-3 or TRBV12-4 with TRBJ1-1, with D unclear. This CDR3 has 11 amino acids. V lost 5 bases, J lost 11 bases, and 12 bases lay in between. The chain's CDR3 is CASSAITEAFF. The CDR3 region has the DNA TGTGCCAGCAGTGCCATTACAGAGGCTTTCTTT.

The rearrangement joins TRBV6-5 to TRBJ2-1; D is unresolved. The CDR3 spans 13 residues. V lost 2 bases and J 6 bases, leaving 8 bases between the germline ends. The germline CDR1 and CDR2 sequences are MNHEY and SVGAGI. The CDR3 reads CASSYRTANEQFF. In DNA form, the CDR3 reads TGTGCCAGCAGTTACCGGACCGCCAATGAGCAGTTCTTC.

The V gene is TRBV7-2, the J gene TRBJ1-2, with D possibly being TRBD1 (5 bases). Germline CDR1 and CDR2: SGHTA and FQGNSA. The CDR3 sequence is 14 residues long. V shed 0 bases and J shed 3 bases, with 8 bases lying between them. CDR3 amino acids: CASSLAGRDYGYTF. In nucleotides, the CDR3 is TGTGCCAGCAGCTTAGCGGGACGTGACTATGGCTACACCTTC.

At least ten counts were recorded for this clonotype. The CDR3 region has the DNA TGTGCCAGCAGCGCACTAGCGGGAGTGGAGACCCAGTACTTC. This translates into CASSALAGVETQYF. The gene calls are TRBV3-1 and TRBJ2-5; 11 bases are a match to TRBD2. The CDR3 totals 14 residues. In germline, CDR1 is LGHDT, CDR2 YNNKEL (reference sequence). The V and J ends lost 5 bases and 5 bases, in that order; junction bases with no gene match: 4.

The sample holds a few counts of this clonotype. The CDR3: CASSQSGGAGYGYTF. DNA of the CDR3: TGTGCCAGCAGCCAGTCAGGGGGCGCAGGCTATGGCTACACCTTC. This chain links TRBV4-2 with TRBJ1-2; TRBD1 matches 8 bases. J gave up 4 bases and V 3 bases, and 7 bases lay outside the gene matches. The CDR3 is made up of 15 amino acids. Germline V gene sequence: CDR1 LGHNA, CDR2 YNFKEQ.

On this clonotype: Possible read error: a much larger clone is one base away. The rearrangement uses TRBV5-1 and TRBJ2-6, with 10 bases lining up with TRBD1. Germline-derived CDR1 and CDR2 are SGHRS and YFSETQ. J was trimmed by 0 bases and V by 0 bases; bases with no gene match: 0. The CDR3 runs to 17 residues. CDR3 protein: CASSLGTGGSGANVLTF. DNA of the CDR3: TGCGCCAGCAGCTTGGGGACAGGGGGCTCTGGGGCCAACGTCCTGACTTTC.

The V and J genes are TRBV11-1 and TRBJ2-1; D is perhaps TRBD2 (6 bases). Germline CDR1 SGHAT, CDR2 FQDESV (reference sequence). V lost 5 bases and J lost 10, with 15 bases in between. The CDR3 is 13 amino acids. The CDR3 bases are TGTGCCAGCAGCCGGGGGATCTCCTACGAGCAGTTCTTC. Encoded protein: CASSRGISYEQFF.

The V and J genes are TRBV4-2 and TRBJ2-1, with 9 bases fitting TRBD2. This CDR3 contains 17 residues. Losses at the gene ends were 2 bases for V and 2 bases for J; bases not matched to a gene: 7. Germline lookup yields CDR1 LGHNA and CDR2 YNFKEQ. In DNA, the CDR3 is TGTGCCAGCAGCCAAAACCAAGCGGGGGGAGCCTACAATGAGCAGTTCTTC. It yields the protein CASSQNQAGGAYNEQFF.

This clonotype has just a few counts. V usage is TRBV12-3 or TRBV12-4 and J usage is TRBJ2-3; either TRBD1 or TRBD2 may supply D (5 bases each). V was trimmed by 2 bases and J by 0 bases, leaving 21 bases between them. The CDR3 has 19 amino acids. CDR3 DNA sequence: TGTGCCAGCAGTTTAAAGCGCCGAGGGGTCAACCCAAGCACAGATACGCAGTATTTT. Amino acids: CASSLKRRGVNPSTDTQYF.

The chain links TRBV15 to TRBJ1-5, with D possibly being TRBD1 (5 bases). This CDR3 has 12 residues. V lost 5 bases to trimming and J lost 11 bases, with 13 bases between them. Germline-derived CDR1 and CDR2 are LNHNV and YYDKDF (reference sequence). CDR3 DNA: TGTGCCACCAGCTCCCGTCGGGGGGCCCAGCATTTT. It specifies CATSSRRGAQHF.

The chain uses TRBV5-5 and TRBJ2-7; D possibly corresponds to TRBD2 (6 bases). V lost 1 base and J 5 bases, leaving 16 bases between the germline ends. This CDR3 contains 15 residues. Germline V CDR1 and CDR2: SGHKS, YYEKEE (reference sequence). This chain's CDR3 is CASSLRTRRVHEQYF. The CDR3 nucleotides are TGTGCCAGCAGCTTGCGGACGCGGAGGGTCCACGAGCAGTACTTC.

In this sample, this clonotype turned up a few times. This chain links TRBV20-1 with TRBJ2-7, with 8 nucleotides matching TRBD1. Germline CDR1 DFQATT, CDR2 SNEGSKA (reference sequence). After removal of 2 bases from V and 4 bases from J, the junction contained 10 bases not matched to a gene. The CDR3 has 15 residues. This CDR3 is CSARSRQGLSYEQYF. The CDR3 DNA is TGCAGTGCTAGAAGCAGACAGGGGCTGAGTTACGAGCAGTACTTC.

This chain connects TRBV10-2 to TRBJ2-7; no firm D call. Trimming took off 2 bases at V and 4 bases at J, with 12 bases between the two ends. CDR1 and CDR2 from the germline V gene are WSHSY and SAAADI. There are 14 residues in the CDR3. The CDR3 DNA reads TGCGCCAGCAGTGAGGTAGATAGCAAGTACGAGCAGTACTTC. It specifies CASSEVDSKYEQYF.